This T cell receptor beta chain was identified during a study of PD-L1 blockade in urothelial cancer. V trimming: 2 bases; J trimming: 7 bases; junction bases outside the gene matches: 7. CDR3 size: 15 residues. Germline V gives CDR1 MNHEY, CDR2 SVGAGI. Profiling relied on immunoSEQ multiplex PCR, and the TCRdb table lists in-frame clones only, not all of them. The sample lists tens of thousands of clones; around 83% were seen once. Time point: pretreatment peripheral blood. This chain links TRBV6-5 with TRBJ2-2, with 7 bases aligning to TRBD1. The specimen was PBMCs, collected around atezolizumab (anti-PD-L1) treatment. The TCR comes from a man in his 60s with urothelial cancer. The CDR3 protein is CASSYGDRRIGELFF. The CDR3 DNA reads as TGTGCCAGCAGTTACGGGGACAGAAGGATCGGGGAGCTGTTTTTT.